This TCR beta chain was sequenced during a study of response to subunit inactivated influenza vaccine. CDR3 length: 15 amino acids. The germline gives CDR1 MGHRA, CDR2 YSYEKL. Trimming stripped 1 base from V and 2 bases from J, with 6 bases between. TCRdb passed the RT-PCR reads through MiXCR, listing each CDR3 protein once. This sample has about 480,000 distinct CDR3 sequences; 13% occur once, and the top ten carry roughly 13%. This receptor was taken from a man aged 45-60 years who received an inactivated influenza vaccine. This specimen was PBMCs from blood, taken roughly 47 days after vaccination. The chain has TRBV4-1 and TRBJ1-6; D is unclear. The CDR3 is CASSQVQPYNSPLHF. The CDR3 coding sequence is TGCGCCAGCAGCCAAGTGCAGCCCTATAATTCACCCCTCCACTTT.